This section outlines one T cell receptor beta chain sequence together with its context. Germline V gene data show CDR1 as SGHRS and CDR2 as YFSETQ. The CDR3 sequence is 14 residues long. Trimming cost V 0 bases and J 6 bases; bases outside gene matches: 4. This sample stems from a study of cytomegalovirus exposure and HLA in healthy donors. Study-level background: Most genotyped donors, 65% to 90% of more than 300, had Caucasian-associated genetic ancestry.

Primers for the PCR totalled 60 Vbeta and 13 Jbeta. Some clones are missing from TCRdb's copy, which holds only in-frame ones; the method was immunoSEQ multiplex PCR. The repertoire consists of some 99,000 clones, with roughly 79% occurring once and the leading ten covering about 2%. Sequencing was performed on PBMCs. The receptor comes from a woman between 25 and 40 years old in good health and CMV-seronegative. The rearrangement uses TRBV5-1 and TRBJ2-7, with TRBD1 identical over 9 bases. CDR3 residues: CASSLAGQGSEQYF. Written as DNA, the CDR3 is TGCGCCAGCAGCTTGGCCGGACAGGGGAGCGAGCAGTACTTC. The whole variable domain, remainder taken from reference TRBV5-1 and TRBJ2-7, is KAGVTQTPRYLIKTRGQQVTLSCSPISGHRSVSWYQQTPGQGLQFLFEYFSETQRNKGNFPGRFSGRQFSNSRSEMNVSTLELGDSALYLCASSLAGQGSEQYFGPGTRLTVT.